This T cell receptor beta chain was obtained from a study of blood T cell repertoires in COVID-19. At the level of the study: Samples taken during acute and convalescent COVID-19 were collected in the United States, Italy and Spain. T cells, B-cell-depleted T cells, or PBMCs provided the cDNA or gDNA that served as material.

Original methodology: Scientists estimated how many nucleated cells there were by amplifying reference gene primers. Profiled with immunoSEQ multiplex PCR; TCRdb holds only in-frame clones, not every one. That table is the source of V, J and clone size, and D and trimming were worked out from the DNA. The repertoire holds fewer than 85,000 clones, with 87% as singletons. V was clipped by 2 bases and J by 1 base; unmatched bases: 12. Germline V gives CDR1 GTSNPN, CDR2 SVGIG (reference sequence). The CDR3 is made up of 18 amino acids. The sequenced sample consisted of peripheral blood. The gene calls are TRBV30 and TRBJ1-5, with 9 bases identical to TRBD1. This TCR was sampled from a man aged 55 to 70 with acute or convalescent COVID-19. The CDR3 here is CAWSRRGTGLISNQPQHF. As DNA, the CDR3 is TGTGCCTGGAGTCGCAGGGGGACAGGGCTAATAAGCAATCAGCCCCAGCATTTT.